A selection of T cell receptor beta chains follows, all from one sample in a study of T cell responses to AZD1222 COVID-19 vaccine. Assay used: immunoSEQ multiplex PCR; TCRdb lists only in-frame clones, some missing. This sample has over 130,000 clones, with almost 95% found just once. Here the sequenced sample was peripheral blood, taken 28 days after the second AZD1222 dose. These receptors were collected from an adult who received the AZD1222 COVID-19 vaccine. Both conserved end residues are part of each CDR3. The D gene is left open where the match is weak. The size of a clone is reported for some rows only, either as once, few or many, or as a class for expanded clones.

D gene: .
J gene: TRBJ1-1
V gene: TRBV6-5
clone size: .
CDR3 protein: CASSYSKQSQAFF
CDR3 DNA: TGTGCCAGCAGTTACTCGAAGCAGTCCCAAGCTTTCTTT

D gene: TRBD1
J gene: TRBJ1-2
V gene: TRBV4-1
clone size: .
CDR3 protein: CASSRPTRDRDYGYTF
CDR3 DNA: TGCGCCAGCAGCCGCCCCACGCGGGACAGGGATTATGGCTACACCTTC

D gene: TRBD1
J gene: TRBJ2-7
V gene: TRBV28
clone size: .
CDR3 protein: CASSFVDRGLVRSYEQYF
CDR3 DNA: TGTGCCAGCAGTTTCGTTGACAGGGGGCTAGTTCGGTCCTACGAGCAGTACTTC

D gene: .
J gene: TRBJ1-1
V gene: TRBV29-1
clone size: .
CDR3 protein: CSVEGAGAEAFF
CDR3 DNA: TGCAGCGTTGAAGGGGCAGGGGCTGAAGCTTTCTTT

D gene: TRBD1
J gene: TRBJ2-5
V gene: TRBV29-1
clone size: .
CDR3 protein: CSALRDRGFETQYF
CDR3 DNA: TGCAGCGCTCTCCGGGACAGGGGGTTTGAGACCCAGTACTTC

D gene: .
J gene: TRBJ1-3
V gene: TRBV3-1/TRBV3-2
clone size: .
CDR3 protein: CASSPPQSSGNTIYF
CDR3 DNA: TGTGCCAGCAGCCCTCCTCAGAGCTCTGGAAACACCATATATTTT

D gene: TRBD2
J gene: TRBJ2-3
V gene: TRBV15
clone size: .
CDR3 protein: CATSRDSAWREVLDTQYF
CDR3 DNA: TGTGCCACCAGCAGAGATTCGGCTTGGCGGGAGGTTCTAGATACGCAGTATTTT

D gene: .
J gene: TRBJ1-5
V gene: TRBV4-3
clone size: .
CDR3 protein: CASSQGILNQPQHF
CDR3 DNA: TGCGCCAGCAGTCAAGGTATACTAAATCAGCCCCAGCATTTT

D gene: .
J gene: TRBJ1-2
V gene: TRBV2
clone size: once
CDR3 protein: CAKNRERERGYTF
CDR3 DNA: TGTGCCAAAAACAGGGAGCGTGAGCGGGGCTACACCTTC

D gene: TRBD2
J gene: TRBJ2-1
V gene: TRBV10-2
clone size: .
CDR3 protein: CASKTSGNNEQFF
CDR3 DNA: TGCGCCAGCAAAACTAGCGGGAACAATGAGCAGTTCTTC

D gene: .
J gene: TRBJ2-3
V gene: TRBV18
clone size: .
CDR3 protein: CASSVTDTQYF
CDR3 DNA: TGTGCCAGCTCAGTTACAGATACGCAGTATTTT

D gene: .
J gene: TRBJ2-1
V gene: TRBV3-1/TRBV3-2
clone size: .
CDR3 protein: CASSQDTGKNEQFF
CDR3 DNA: TGTGCCAGCAGCCAAGATACAGGGAAAAATGAGCAGTTCTTC

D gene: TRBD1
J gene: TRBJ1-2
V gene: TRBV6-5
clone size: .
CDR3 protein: CASSSLGQGPNYGYTF
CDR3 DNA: TGTGCCAGCAGTTCTCTCGGACAGGGTCCCAACTATGGCTACACCTTC

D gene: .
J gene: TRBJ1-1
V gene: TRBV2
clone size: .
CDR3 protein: CASQVGWNTEAFF
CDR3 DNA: TGTGCCAGCCAGGTCGGTTGGAACACTGAAGCTTTCTTT

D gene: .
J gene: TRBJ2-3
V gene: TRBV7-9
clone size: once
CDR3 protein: CASSLDIPTDTQYF
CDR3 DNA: TGTGCCAGCAGCTTAGACATCCCCACAGATACGCAGTATTTT

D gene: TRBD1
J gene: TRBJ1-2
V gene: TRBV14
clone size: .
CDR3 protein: CASSPSRDRGYGYTF
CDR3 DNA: TGTGCCAGCAGCCCATCTCGAGACAGGGGGTATGGCTACACCTTC

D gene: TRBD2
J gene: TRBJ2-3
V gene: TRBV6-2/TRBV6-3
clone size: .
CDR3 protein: CASSYHAGETDTQYF
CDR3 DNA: TGTGCCAGCAGTTACCACGCGGGGGAGACAGATACGCAGTATTTT

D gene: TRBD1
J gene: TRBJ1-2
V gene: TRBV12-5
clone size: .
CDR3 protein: CASASDRSYGYTF
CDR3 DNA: TGTGCTAGTGCCTCGGACAGGAGTTATGGCTACACCTTC

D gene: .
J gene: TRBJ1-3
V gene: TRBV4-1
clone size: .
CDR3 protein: CASSWDASNTIYF
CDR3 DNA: TGCGCCAGCAGCTGGGACGCCTCGAACACCATATATTTT

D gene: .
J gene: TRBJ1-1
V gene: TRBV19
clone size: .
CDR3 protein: CASTSSTGPNTEAFF
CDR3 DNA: TGTGCCAGTACCTCCTCAACAGGGCCGAACACTGAAGCTTTCTTT

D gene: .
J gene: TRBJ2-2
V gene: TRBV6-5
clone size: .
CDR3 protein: CASRPPANTGELFF
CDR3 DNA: TGTGCCAGCCGACCCCCCGCGAACACCGGGGAGCTGTTTTTT

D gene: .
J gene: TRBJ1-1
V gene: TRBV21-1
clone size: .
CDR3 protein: CASSWGREGPNTEAFF
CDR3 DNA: TGTGCCAGCAGCTGGGGTCGGGAGGGGCCGAACACTGAAGCTTTCTTT

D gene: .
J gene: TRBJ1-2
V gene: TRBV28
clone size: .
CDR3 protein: CASSLRIPTKWGYTF
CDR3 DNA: TGTGCCAGCAGCCTTCGGATTCCTACAAAATGGGGCTACACCTTC

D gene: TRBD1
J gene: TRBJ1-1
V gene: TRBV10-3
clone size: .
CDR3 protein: CAISESWRGQAFF
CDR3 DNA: TGTGCCATCAGTGAGTCCTGGAGGGGGCAAGCTTTCTTT

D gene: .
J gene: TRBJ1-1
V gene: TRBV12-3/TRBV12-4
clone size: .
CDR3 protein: CASSLGGGIEAFF
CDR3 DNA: TGTGCCAGCAGTTTAGGTGGGGGTATCGAAGCTTTCTTT

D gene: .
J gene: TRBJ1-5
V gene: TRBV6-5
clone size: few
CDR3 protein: CASTPGGDGNQPQHF
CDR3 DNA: TGTGCCAGCACTCCCGGGGGCGACGGCAATCAGCCCCAGCATTTT

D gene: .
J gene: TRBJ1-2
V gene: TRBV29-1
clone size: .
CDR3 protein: CSVVLGDYGYTF
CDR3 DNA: TGCAGCGTTGTGTTGGGGGACTATGGCTACACCTTC

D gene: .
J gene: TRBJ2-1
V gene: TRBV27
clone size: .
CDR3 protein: CASSFNGLPYNEQFF
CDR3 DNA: TGTGCCAGCAGTTTTAATGGGCTCCCCTACAATGAGCAGTTCTTC

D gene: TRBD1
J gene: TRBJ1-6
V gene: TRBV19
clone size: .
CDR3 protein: CASSDITGGSPLHF
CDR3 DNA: TGTGCCAGTAGTGATATCACAGGGGGATCACCCCTCCACTTT

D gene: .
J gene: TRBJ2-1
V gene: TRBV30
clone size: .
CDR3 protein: CAWSVFGQGRGRSNEQFF
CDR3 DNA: TGTGCCTGGAGCGTATTTGGACAGGGCCGCGGGAGAAGTAATGAGCAGTTCTTC

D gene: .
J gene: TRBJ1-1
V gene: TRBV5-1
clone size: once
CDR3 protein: CASSLGSSKNTEAFF
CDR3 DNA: TGCGCCAGCAGCTTGGGGAGTTCGAAGAACACTGAAGCTTTCTTT

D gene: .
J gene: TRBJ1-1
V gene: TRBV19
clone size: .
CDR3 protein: CASSMQGNTEAFF
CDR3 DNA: TGTGCCAGTAGTATGCAGGGAAACACTGAAGCTTTCTTT

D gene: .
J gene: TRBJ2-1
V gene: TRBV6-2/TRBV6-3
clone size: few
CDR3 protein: CASSPMGNRNEQFF
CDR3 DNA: TGTGCCAGCAGCCCAATGGGTAATAGGAATGAGCAGTTCTTC

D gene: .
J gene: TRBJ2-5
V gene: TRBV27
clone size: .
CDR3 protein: CASSLVRGETQYF
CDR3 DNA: TGTGCCAGCAGTTTAGTTCGGGGAGAGACCCAGTACTTC

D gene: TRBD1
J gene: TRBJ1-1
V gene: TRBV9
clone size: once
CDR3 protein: CASSATTGDTEAFF
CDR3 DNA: TGTGCCAGCAGCGCGACCACAGGGGACACTGAAGCTTTCTTT

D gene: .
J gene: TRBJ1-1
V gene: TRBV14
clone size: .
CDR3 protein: CASSPSPPTEAFF
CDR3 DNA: TGTGCCAGCAGCCCAAGTCCCCCCACTGAAGCTTTCTTT

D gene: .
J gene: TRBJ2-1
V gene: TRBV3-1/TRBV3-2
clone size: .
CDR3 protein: CASSRDRHNEQFF
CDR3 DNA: TGTGCCAGCAGCCGGGACCGTCACAATGAGCAGTTCTTC

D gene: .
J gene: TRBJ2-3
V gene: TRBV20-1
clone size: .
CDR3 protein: CSASMRAAGDTQYF
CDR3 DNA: TGCAGTGCTAGTATGAGGGCCGCGGGAGATACGCAGTATTTT

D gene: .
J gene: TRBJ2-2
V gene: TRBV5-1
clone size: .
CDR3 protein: CASSLETTANTGELFF
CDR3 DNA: TGCGCCAGCAGCTTGGAGACTACAGCGAACACCGGGGAGCTGTTTTTT

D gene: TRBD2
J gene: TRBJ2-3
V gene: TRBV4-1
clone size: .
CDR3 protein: CASSQGLASTDTQYF
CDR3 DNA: TGCGCCAGCAGCCAAGGACTAGCGTCCACAGATACGCAGTATTTT

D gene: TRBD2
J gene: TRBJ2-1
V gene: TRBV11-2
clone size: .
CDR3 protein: CASRPTSGRVNEQFF
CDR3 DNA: TGTGCCAGCAGGCCGACTAGCGGGAGGGTTAATGAGCAGTTCTTC

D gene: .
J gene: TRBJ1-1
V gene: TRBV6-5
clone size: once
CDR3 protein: CASTPGLGFSEAFF
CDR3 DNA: TGTGCCAGCACTCCAGGGTTGGGGTTCTCTGAAGCTTTCTTT

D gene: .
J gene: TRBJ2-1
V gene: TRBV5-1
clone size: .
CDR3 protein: CASSLRTYNEQFF
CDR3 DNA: TGCGCCAGCAGCCTAAGGACTTACAATGAGCAGTTCTTC

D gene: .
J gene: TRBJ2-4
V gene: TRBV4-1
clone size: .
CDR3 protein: CASSRLEIAKNIQYF
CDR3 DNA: TGCGCCAGCAGCCGATTAGAGATAGCCAAAAACATTCAGTACTTC

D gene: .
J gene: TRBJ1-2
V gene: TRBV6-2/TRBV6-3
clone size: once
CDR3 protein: CASSRTVYGYTF
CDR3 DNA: TGTGCCAGCAGTAGGACAGTCTATGGCTACACCTTC

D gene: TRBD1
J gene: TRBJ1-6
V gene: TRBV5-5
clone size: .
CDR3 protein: CASSYGQGSPLHF
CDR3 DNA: TGTGCCAGCAGCTACGGACAGGGTTCACCCCTCCACTTT

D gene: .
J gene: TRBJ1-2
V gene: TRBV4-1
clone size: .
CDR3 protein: CASSQGSRGQSNYGYTF
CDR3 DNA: TGCGCCAGCAGCCAAGGCTCTCGGGGACAAAGTAACTATGGCTACACCTTC